This T cell receptor beta chain was captured in a study of T cell responses to AZD1222 COVID-19 vaccine. Overall study results and limits: In a largely white British group with more females than males, clonal diversity was possibly underestimated. Compared with day 0, the breadth and depth of the Spike-specific TCR repertoire rose significantly after two doses of AZD1222.

V shed 0 bases and J shed 2 bases, with 7 bases lying between them. The germline gives CDR1 GTSNPN, CDR2 SVGIG (reference sequence). The CDR3 totals 13 residues. Sequenced by immunoSEQ multiplex PCR; TCRdb stores in-frame clones only, minus some. The table lists some 160,000 clones, 90% to 95% of them singletons, with over 0.7% in the top ten. Details on this clone: Its antigen is unidentified.

V is TRBV30 and J is TRBJ1-2; D remains ambiguous. The source material was peripheral blood, sampled on day 0 of AZD1222 vaccination. The sequence was collected from an adult in good health. CDR3 protein: CAWSVRRNYGYTF. CDR3 nucleotides: TGTGCCTGGAGTGTACGACGGAACTATGGCTACACCTTC.